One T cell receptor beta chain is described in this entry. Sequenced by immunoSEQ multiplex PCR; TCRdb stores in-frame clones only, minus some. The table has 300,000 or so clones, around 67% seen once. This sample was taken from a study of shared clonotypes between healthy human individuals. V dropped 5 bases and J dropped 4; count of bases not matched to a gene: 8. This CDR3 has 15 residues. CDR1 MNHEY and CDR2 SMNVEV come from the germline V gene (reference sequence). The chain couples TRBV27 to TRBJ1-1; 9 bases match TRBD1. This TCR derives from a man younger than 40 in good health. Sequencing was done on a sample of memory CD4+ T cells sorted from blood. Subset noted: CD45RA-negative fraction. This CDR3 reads CASSGYRGPGTEAFF. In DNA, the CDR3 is TGTGCCAGCAGTGGATACAGGGGGCCGGGCACTGAAGCTTTCTTT.